This TCR beta chain derives from a study of shared clonotypes between healthy human individuals. Study outcomes and limitations: For naive CD4 cells, around 5.1% of clonotypes were shared across a handful of donors. Though the depth was large, rarefaction showed that sorted-subset sequencing was incomplete.

Notes on this clone: Its antigen remains unknown.

The data were produced by immunoSEQ multiplex PCR, yet TCRdb's version contains in-frame clones alone and is incomplete. The sample has approximately 940,000 clones, around 80% seen once. The clonotype originates from a man between 18 and 29 years old in good health. The specimen sequenced was memory CD4+ T cells sorted from blood. Subset meaning: CD45RA-negative fraction.

In nucleotides, the CDR3 is TGCGCCAGCAGCCAACCTACAAGGGGATACGAGCAGTACTTC. Translated: CASSQPTRGYEQYF. The chain uses TRBV4-1 and TRBJ2-7; D is possibly TRBD1 (5 bases). V lost 2 bases to trimming and J lost 4 bases, with 12 bases between them. This CDR3 comprises 14 residues. CDR1 and CDR2 from the germline V gene are MGHRA and YSYEKL.